A selection of T cell receptor beta chains follows, all from one sample in a study of T cell responses to AZD1222 COVID-19 vaccine. The table came from immunoSEQ multiplex PCR; TCRdb's copy has only in-frame clones and leaves some out. The table lists about 140,000 clones, 93% of them singletons. Here the sequenced sample was peripheral blood, taken on day 0 of AZD1222 vaccination. The source is an adult in good health. The CDR3 runs from the conserved cysteine through the conserved F or W. Fields, in order: CDR3 length, V gene, J gene, D gene, CDR3 protein, CDR3 DNA. The D gene is left open where the match is weak.

>14|TRBV6-5|TRBJ2-7|NA
CASSFPRTVYEQYF
TGTGCCAGCAGTTTTCCGAGGACAGTTTACGAGCAGTACTTC
>14|TRBV5-1|TRBJ2-1|NA
CASSGLWVRNEQFF
TGCGCCAGCAGCGGCCTATGGGTTCGAAATGAGCAGTTCTTC
>17|TRBV19|TRBJ2-5|TRBD2
CASSPSPTSGLQETQYF
TGTGCCAGTAGTCCTAGCCCGACTAGCGGTCTACAAGAGACCCAGTACTTC
>13|TRBV2|TRBJ1-3|NA
CASSETGRATIYF
TGTGCCAGCAGTGAAACAGGGAGGGCCACCATATATTTT
>13|TRBV11-3|TRBJ2-7|TRBD2
CASSSAGGDEQYF
TGTGCCAGCAGCTCCGCGGGGGGAGACGAGCAGTACTTC
>15|TRBV9|TRBJ2-7|TRBD2
CASSPRDYYSYEQYF
TGTGCCAGCAGCCCTCGGGACTACTACTCCTACGAGCAGTACTTC
>15|TRBV5-1|TRBJ2-1|TRBD2
CASSWGGTTYNEQFF
TGCGCCAGCAGCTGGGGGGGGACCACCTACAATGAGCAGTTCTTC
>14|TRBV10-3|TRBJ2-1|TRBD2
CAIQGTSVYNEQFF
TGTGCCATCCAAGGGACTAGCGTGTACAATGAGCAGTTCTTC
>13|TRBV3-1/TRBV3-2|TRBJ1-4|NA
CASSQGPREKLFF
TGTGCCAGCAGCCAAGGCCCACGCGAAAAACTGTTTTTT
>13|TRBV30|TRBJ1-1|NA
CAGKWGVNTEAFF
TGTGCCGGGAAGTGGGGGGTGAACACTGAAGCTTTCTTT